This T cell receptor (beta chain) was obtained from a study of cytomegalovirus exposure and HLA in healthy donors. Notes on the study in general: Productive rates of about 87% or about 30% were seen for most TCR beta V segments in an earlier analysis.

The study ran its PCR with 60 Vbeta and 13 Jbeta primers. Measured with immunoSEQ multiplex PCR; TCRdb has only the in-frame clones, and not every one. The sample totals roughly 200,000 clones. Comments on this clone: Its antigen remains unidentified.

Germline assignment: CDR1 DFQATT and CDR2 SNEGSKA (reference sequence). J lost 12 bases, V lost 4 bases, and 2 bases had no gene match. This CDR3 is 10 amino acids long. The source material was PBMCs. This sequence joins TRBV20-1 and TRBJ2-3, with 9 bases lining up with TRBD2. The clonotype originates from a girl aged 2 to 9 in good health and CMV-seropositive. CDR3 region: CSATSGTQYF. DNA for the CDR3: TGCAGTGCTACTAGCGGGACCCAGTATTTT.